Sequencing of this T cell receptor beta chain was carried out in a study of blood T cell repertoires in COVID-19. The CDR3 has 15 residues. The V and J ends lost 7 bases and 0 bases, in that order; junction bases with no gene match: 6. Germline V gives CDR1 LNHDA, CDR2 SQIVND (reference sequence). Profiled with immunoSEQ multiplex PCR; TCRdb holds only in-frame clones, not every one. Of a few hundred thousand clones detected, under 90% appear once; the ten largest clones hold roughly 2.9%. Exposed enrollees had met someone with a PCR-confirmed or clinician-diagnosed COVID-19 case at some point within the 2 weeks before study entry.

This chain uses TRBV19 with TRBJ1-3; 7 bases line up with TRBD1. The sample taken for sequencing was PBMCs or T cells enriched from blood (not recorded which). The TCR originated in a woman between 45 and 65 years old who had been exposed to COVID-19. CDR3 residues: CASTPGTDSGNTIYF. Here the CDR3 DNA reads TGTGCCAGTACCCCCGGGACAGACTCTGGAAACACCATATATTTT.